This T cell receptor (beta chain) was observed in a study of cytomegalovirus exposure and HLA in healthy donors. CDR1 is SGHVS, CDR2 FNYEAQ, per germline. There are 16 residues in the CDR3. Trimming removed 3 bases at V and 5 bases at J, with 19 bases between. TCRdb keeps only in-frame clones here, not all; method: immunoSEQ multiplex PCR. The data show some 240,000 clones, with 80% to 90% seen just once and roughly 2% held by the top ten. Sample: PBMCs. This chain links TRBV7-6 with TRBJ1-1; possible D gene TRBD1, 6 bases. This TCR was sampled from a woman aged 18-29 years in good health and CMV-seropositive. The CDR3 sequence is CASSLATGIPGTEAFF. The CDR3 DNA reads TGTGCCAGCAGCTTGGCCACAGGGATTCCGGGTACTGAAGCTTTCTTT.